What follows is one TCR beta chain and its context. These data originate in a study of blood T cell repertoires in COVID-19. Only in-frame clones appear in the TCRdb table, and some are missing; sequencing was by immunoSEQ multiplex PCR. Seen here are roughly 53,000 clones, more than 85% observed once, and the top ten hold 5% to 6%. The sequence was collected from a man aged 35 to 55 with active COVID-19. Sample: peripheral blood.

CDR3 nucleotide sequence: TGTGCCAGCAGTGAATGGGCAGGGCCTGCGTGGGGCTACACCTTC. It yields the protein CASSEWAGPAWGYTF. The V gene is TRBV25-1, the J gene TRBJ1-2, with TRBD1 as a possible D gene (5 bases). CDR1 is MGHDK, CDR2 SYGVNS, per germline. V gave up 1 base and J gave up 8 bases, with 17 bases separating them. This CDR3 region has 15 residues.